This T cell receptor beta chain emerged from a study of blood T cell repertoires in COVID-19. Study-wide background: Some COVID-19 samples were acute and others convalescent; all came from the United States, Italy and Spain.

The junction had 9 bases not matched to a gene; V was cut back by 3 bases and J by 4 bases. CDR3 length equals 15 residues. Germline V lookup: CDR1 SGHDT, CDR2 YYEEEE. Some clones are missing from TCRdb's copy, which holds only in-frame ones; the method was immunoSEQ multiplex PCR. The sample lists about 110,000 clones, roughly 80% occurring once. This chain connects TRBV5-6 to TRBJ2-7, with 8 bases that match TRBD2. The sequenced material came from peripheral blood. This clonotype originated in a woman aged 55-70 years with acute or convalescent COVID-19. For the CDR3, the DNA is TGTGCCAGCAGCTCAGCCTCGGGGGGGACATACGAGCAGTACTTC. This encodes CASSSASGGTYEQYF.